The 13 T cell receptor beta chains below all came from one sample that was sequenced in a study of cytomegalovirus exposure and HLA in healthy donors. PCR used 60 Vbeta primers and 13 Jbeta primers. Profiled with immunoSEQ multiplex PCR; TCRdb holds only in-frame clones, not every one. The data hold 100,000 to 150,000 clones, with 6.5% to 9.5% observed a single time. Sequenced input: PBMCs. These receptors were obtained from a man in his forties or fifties in good health and CMV-seronegative.

This clone occurred a few times. V and J are TRBV4-3 and TRBJ2-3; possible D gene TRBD2, 6 bases. V was pared by 1 base and J by 0 bases, with 8 bases between. From germline, CDR1 is LGHNA and CDR2 YSLEER. The CDR3 runs to 15 residues. CDR3 in amino acids: CASSQGRGSTDTQYF. The CDR3 DNA reads TGCGCCAGCAGCCAAGGACGGGGGAGCACAGATACGCAGTATTTT.

Notes on this clone: The same CDR3 can be traced to other DNA sequences in this sample. The gene calls are TRBV7-2 and TRBJ1-4; no clear D gene. The V end lost 5 bases, the J end lost 5 bases, and 12 bases lay between the germline ends. CDR1 and CDR2 from the germline V gene are SGHTA and FQGNSA. The CDR3 sequence is 14 residues long. This chain's CDR3 is CASSRYGENEKLFF. The DNA of the CDR3 is TGTGCCAGCAGCCGATATGGTGAGAATGAAAAACTGTTTTTT.

The chain uses TRBV2 and TRBJ2-1; D is possibly TRBD1 (5 bases). The germline V gene has CDR1 SNHLY and CDR2 FYNNEI. Trimming removed 5 bases at V and 7 bases at J, with 18 bases between. The CDR3 loop spans 15 amino acids. The CDR3 loop is CASSFQGLRNNEQFF. The CDR3 region has the DNA TGTGCCAGCAGTTTCCAGGGCCTTCGAAATAATGAGCAGTTCTTC.

V and J are TRBV6-5 and TRBJ1-2; D is possibly TRBD1 (6 bases). Germline V gene data show CDR1 as MNHEY and CDR2 as SVGAGI. V dropped 4 bases and J dropped 2 bases, with 11 bases sitting between them. CDR3 size: 14 residues. DNA for the CDR3: TGTGCCAGCAGTTTTGGGCAGGGGAACTATGGCTACACCTTC. As protein: CASSFGQGNYGYTF.

This clone was counted between two and nine times. The rearrangement links TRBV11-2 to TRBJ2-5; 12 bases are shared with TRBD2. After removal of 1 base from V and 2 bases from J, the junction contained 8 bases not matched to a gene. Germline V gene sequence: CDR1 SGHAT, CDR2 FQNNGV. The CDR3 has 18 residues. CDR3 in amino acids: CASSLGPSGGADQETQYF. DNA for the CDR3: TGTGCCAGCAGCTTAGGGCCTAGCGGGGGGGCAGATCAAGAGACCCAGTACTTC. Complete variable domain (other parts from reference TRBV11-2 and TRBJ2-5): EAGVAQSPRYKIIEKRQSVAFWCNPISGHATLYWYQQILGQGPKLLIQFQNNGVVDDSQLPKDRFSAERLKGVDSTLKIQPAKLEDSAVYLCASSLGPSGGADQETQYFGPGTRLLVL.

This clone was observed a handful of times. The chain carries TRBV6-5 and TRBJ1-1, with 7 positions matching TRBD1. This CDR3 is built from 15 residues. The junction had 17 bases not matched to a gene; V was cut back by 6 bases and J by 10 bases. In germline, CDR1 is MNHEY, CDR2 SVGAGI. The CDR3 sequence is CASSTIRTGRWGAFF. The CDR3 DNA reads as TGTGCCAGCAGCACCATTCGGACAGGCCGATGGGGAGCTTTCTTT.

The rearrangement links TRBV7-6 to TRBJ2-3; perhaps TRBD2 as D (5 bases). This CDR3 region has 17 residues. The germline CDR1 and CDR2 sequences are SGHVS and FNYEAQ. Trimming cost V 5 bases and J 3 bases, with 21 bases left between them. CDR3 in amino acids: CASSPEDSLPITDTQYF. CDR3 bases: TGTGCCAGCAGCCCGGAGGACTCCCTCCCGATAACAGATACGCAGTATTTT. Complete variable domain (other parts from reference TRBV7-6 and TRBJ2-3): GAGVSQSPRYKVTKRGQDVALRCDPISGHVSLYWYRQALGQGPEFLTYFNYEAQQDKSGLPNDRFSAERPEGSISTLTIQRTEQRDSAMYRCASSPEDSLPITDTQYFGPGTRLTVL.

The chain uses TRBV11-3 and TRBJ1-1; possible D gene TRBD1, 5 bases. The CDR3 totals 13 residues. The ends were cut back, 5 bases at V and 7 bases at J, with 14 bases in the middle. Germline CDR1 is SGHNT and CDR2 is YENEEA. CDR3 sequence: CASSVSSGGEAFF. The CDR3 DNA reads as TGTGCCAGCAGCGTAAGTTCCGGGGGTGAAGCTTTCTTT.

J is TRBJ1-2 and V is TRBV28, with 11 bases fitting TRBD1. Trimming at V came to 6 bases and at J to 5 bases, leaving 11 bases not matched to a gene. The CDR3 is made up of 16 amino acids. The V gene's germline CDR1 is MDHEN and CDR2 SYDVKM. CDR3 in amino acids: CASSRGGQGAGYGYTF. The CDR3 nucleotides are TGTGCCAGCAGCCGGGGCGGACAGGGGGCTGGGTATGGCTACACCTTC.

The chain employs TRBV4-2 and TRBJ2-2; 11 bases agree with TRBD2. This CDR3 contains 17 residues. Trimming at V came to 5 bases and at J to 3 bases, leaving 8 bases not matched to a gene. Germline-derived CDR1 and CDR2 are LGHNA and YNFKEQ. CDR3 amino acids: CASSGIAGGRDTGELFF. In nucleotides, the CDR3 is TGTGCCAGCAGCGGGATAGCGGGGGGGCGGGACACCGGGGAGCTGTTTTTT.

The chain uses TRBV7-6 and TRBJ1-1, with D tentatively TRBD1 (5 bases). Between the trimmed V and J ends, which lost 5 bases and 1 base, there was a span of 5 bases. The CDR3 spans 12 residues. Germline V lookup: CDR1 SGHVS, CDR2 FNYEAQ. CDR3 protein: CASSRGNTEAFF. DNA for the CDR3: TGTGCCAGCAGCAGGGGGAACACTGAAGCTTTCTTT.

Only a few counts were recorded for this clone. V gene TRBV7-2 combines with J gene TRBJ1-1; 9 bases line up with TRBD1. This CDR3 is built from 13 residues. V was clipped by 1 base and J by 11 bases; unmatched bases: 5. The germline CDR1 and CDR2 sequences are SGHTA and FQGNSA. Here the CDR3 DNA reads TGTGCCAGCAGCTTAGTGGGACAGGGTCGGGCTTTCTTT. It translates to CASSLVGQGRAFF. The full variable domain, its missing parts supplied by reference TRBV7-2 and TRBJ1-1, is GAGVSQSPSNKVTEKGKDVELRCDPISGHTALYWYRQSLGQGLEFLIYFQGNSAPDKSGLPSDRFSAERTGGSVSTLTIQRTQQEDSAVYLCASSLVGQGRAFFGQGTRLTVV.

This clone appeared a few times. V and J are TRBV4-1 and TRBJ2-3; no firm D call. The germline V and J ends were trimmed by 8 bases and 4 bases, with 16 bases remaining between them. CDR3 size: 14 residues. Germline V gives CDR1 MGHRA, CDR2 YSYEKL. CDR3: CASGPPGGPDTQYF. The DNA for the CDR3 is TGCGCCAGCGGGCCTCCAGGTGGTCCAGATACGCAGTATTTT.